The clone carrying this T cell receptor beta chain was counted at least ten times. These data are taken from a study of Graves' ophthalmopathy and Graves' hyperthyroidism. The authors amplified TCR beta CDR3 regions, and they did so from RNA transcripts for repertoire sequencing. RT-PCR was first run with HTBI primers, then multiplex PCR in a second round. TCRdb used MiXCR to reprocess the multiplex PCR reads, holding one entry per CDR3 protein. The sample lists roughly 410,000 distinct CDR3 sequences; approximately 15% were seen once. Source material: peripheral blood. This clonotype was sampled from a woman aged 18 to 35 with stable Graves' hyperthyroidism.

DNA for the CDR3: TGTGCCAGTAGTATAACGATTCAAGGGGGCAAAGAGACCCAGTACTTC. It is translated as CASSITIQGGKETQYF. The V and J genes are TRBV19 and TRBJ2-5; TRBD1 aligns across 7 bases. CDR1 is LNHDA and CDR2 is SQIVND in the germline V gene (reference sequence). The V and J ends lost 2 bases and 3 bases, in that order; junction bases with no gene match: 9. The CDR3 spans 16 residues.